One T cell receptor (beta chain) is described in this entry. What it recognizes is unknown. This entry belongs to a study of PD-L1 blockade in urothelial cancer. The wider study: Atezolizumab 1,200 mg was given intravenously every 3 weeks, starting 2014. There were a median of approximately 150,000 T cells in blood samples.

Points from the study as a whole: Prediction of better survival came from below-median pretreatment blood TCR clonality.

TCRdb's copy holds only in-frame clones and misses some; the assay was immunoSEQ multiplex PCR. Counted here are around 45,000 clones, approximately 88% occurring once; the ten biggest clones make up around 3.9%. Patients had urothelial carcinoma that was locally advanced or metastatic. This TCR was recovered from a man of 80 years or more with urothelial cancer. Sequencing used PBMCs, obtained around atezolizumab (anti-PD-L1) treatment.

CDR3 in amino acids: CAWSPPWDRDNQPQHF. In nucleotides, the CDR3 is TGTGCCTGGAGTCCACCGTGGGACAGAGACAATCAGCCCCAGCATTTT. This rearrangement joins TRBV30 to TRBJ1-5; 7 bases fit TRBD1. Per germline, CDR1 GTSNPN and CDR2 SVGIG (reference sequence). The V gene end was trimmed by 2 bases and the J gene end by 3 bases; junction bases not matched to a gene: 10. The CDR3 length is 16 residues.